A selection of T cell receptor beta chains follows, all from one sample in a study of T cells expressing NK-cell markers. TCRdb reprocessed the 5' RACE reads; each CDR3 protein has one entry and no DNA is given. The sample includes 400,000 or so distinct CDR3 sequences. The specimen sequenced was blood T cells: a sorted CD56 or NKG2C T cell subset, CD4+ or CD8+ T cells, or bulk PBMC T cells (not recorded which). The receptors come from a woman in her forties or fifties in good health. Both conserved end residues are part of each CDR3. Fields, in order: J gene, V gene, CDR3 protein.

TRBJ2-1 TRBV18 CASDRDREYNEQFF
TRBJ2-5 TRBV6-5 CASSSSEETQYF
TRBJ1-2 TRBV7-8 CASSGGSIGYTF
TRBJ2-1 TRBV12-3/TRBV12-4 CASSWAGVNEQFF
TRBJ2-1 TRBV20-1 CSARAGHPSGAYNEQFF
TRBJ2-5 TRBV7-9 CASSFGSREGETQYF
TRBJ2-2 TRBV5-1 CASRQTSGPTGELFF
TRBJ2-1 TRBV19 CASSSGLQFRSYNEQFF
TRBJ2-5 TRBV12-3/TRBV12-4 CASSGTSRETQYF
TRBJ1-1 TRBV12-3/TRBV12-4 CASSPLTGGRTEAFF
TRBJ1-5 TRBV7-8 CASSPAGFGNQPQHF
TRBJ2-7 TRBV4-1 CASSQHDSGRAEQYF
TRBJ1-4 TRBV5-4 CASSFAEATNEKLFF
TRBJ1-1 TRBV6-1 CASSEAGRVNTEAFF